This T cell receptor (beta chain) stems from a study of blood T cell repertoires in COVID-19. Patients at the Seattle site were enrolled during active infection and followed longitudinally. The V and J ends lost 3 bases and 11 bases, in that order; junction bases with no gene match: 16. There are 17 residues in the CDR3. Per germline, CDR1 MNHEY and CDR2 SMNVEV (reference sequence). Original handling: Reference gene primer amplification gave estimated nucleated cell counts. The repertoire was sequenced with immunoSEQ multiplex PCR; TCRdb's copy has only in-frame clones and lacks some. V and J calls and clone size are copied from that table; D and trimming were computed from the DNA. The table includes 180,000 or so clones, about 81% detected once.

The chain carries TRBV27 and TRBJ1-4; 9 bases are shared with TRBD1. The origin of this receptor is an elderly woman with COVID-19, enrolled during active disease. Sample: peripheral blood. DNA for the CDR3: TGTGCCAGCAGTTTTTGGACAGGGGTGGGGGGGGTGATGAAACTGTTTTTT. This encodes CASSFWTGVGGVMKLFF.